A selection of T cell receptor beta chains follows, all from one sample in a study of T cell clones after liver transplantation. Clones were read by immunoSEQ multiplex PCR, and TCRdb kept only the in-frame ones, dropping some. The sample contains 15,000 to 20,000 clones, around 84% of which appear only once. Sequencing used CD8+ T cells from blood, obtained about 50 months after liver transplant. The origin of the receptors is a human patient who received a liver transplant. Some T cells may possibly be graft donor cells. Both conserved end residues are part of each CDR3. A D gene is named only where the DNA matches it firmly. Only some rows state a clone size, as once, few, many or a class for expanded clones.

CASSQATSGWDGYTF,TGCGCCAGCAGCCAGGCAACCAGCGGATGGGATGGCTACACCTTC,TRBV4-1,TRBJ1-2,.,.
CASSRQGYSNQPQHF,TGTGCCAGCAGTCGACAGGGATATAGCAATCAGCCCCAGCATTTT,TRBV28,TRBJ1-5,TRBD1,.
CASSLLLGQGASPTDTQYF,TGTGCCAGCAGCCTACTGCTTGGACAGGGGGCGTCCCCCACAGATACGCAGTATTTT,TRBV5-5,TRBJ2-3,TRBD1,.
CASSLGLAVYNEQFF,TGTGCCAGCAGCTTGGGACTAGCGGTTTACAATGAGCAGTTCTTC,TRBV7-2,TRBJ2-1,TRBD2,.
CASSFRGGQPQHF,TGTGCCAGCAGTTTCAGGGGGGGACAGCCCCAGCATTTT,TRBV27,TRBJ1-5,TRBD1,once
CASSLVPTGETRLLWEQYF,TGCGCCAGCAGCTTGGTCCCGACAGGGGAAACTCGGTTGCTGTGGGAGCAGTACTTC,TRBV5-1,TRBJ2-7,TRBD1,.
CASSVGRGSTDTQYF,TGTGCCAGCAGCGTAGGCCGGGGGTCCACAGATACGCAGTATTTT,TRBV9,TRBJ2-3,.,.
CASSYFGVNTEAFF,TGTGCCAGCAGTTACTTTGGGGTGAACACTGAAGCTTTCTTT,TRBV6-5,TRBJ1-1,.,.
CASSIGAINYGYTF,TGTGCCAGTAGTATAGGGGCCATCAACTATGGCTACACCTTC,TRBV19,TRBJ1-2,.,.
CASSMGANTGELFF,TGTGCCAGTAGTATGGGTGCGAACACCGGGGAGCTGTTTTTT,TRBV19,TRBJ2-2,.,.
CASSQGFGSQPQHF,TGCGCCAGCAGCCAAGGGTTTGGAAGTCAGCCCCAGCATTTT,TRBV4-3,TRBJ1-5,.,.
CASSSFQGTHEQFF,TGTGCCAGCAGTTCCTTCCAAGGGACACACGAGCAGTTCTTC,TRBV28,TRBJ2-1,.,.
CASSSPPVDTQYF,TGTGCCAGCAGCTCACCCCCCGTTGATACGCAGTATTTT,TRBV11-3,TRBJ2-3,.,.